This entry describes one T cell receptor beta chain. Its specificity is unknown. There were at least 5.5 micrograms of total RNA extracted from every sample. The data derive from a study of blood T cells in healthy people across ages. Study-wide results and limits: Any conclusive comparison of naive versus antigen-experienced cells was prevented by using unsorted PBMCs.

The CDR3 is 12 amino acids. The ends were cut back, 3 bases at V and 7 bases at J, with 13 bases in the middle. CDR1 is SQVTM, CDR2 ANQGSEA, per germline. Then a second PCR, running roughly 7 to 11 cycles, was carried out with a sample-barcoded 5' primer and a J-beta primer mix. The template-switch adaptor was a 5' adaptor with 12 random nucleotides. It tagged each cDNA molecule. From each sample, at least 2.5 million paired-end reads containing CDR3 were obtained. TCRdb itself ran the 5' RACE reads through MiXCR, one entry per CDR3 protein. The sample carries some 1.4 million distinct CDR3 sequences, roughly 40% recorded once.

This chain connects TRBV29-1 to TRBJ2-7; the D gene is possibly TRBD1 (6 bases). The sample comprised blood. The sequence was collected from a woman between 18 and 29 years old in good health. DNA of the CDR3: TGCAGCGTTGAGTTGGGGGACAATGAGCAGTACTTC. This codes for CSVELGDNEQYF.